This section outlines one T cell receptor (beta chain) sequence together with its context. Its specificity is not known. In blood CD8+ and CD4+ T cells, TCR beta underwent sequencing. The individuals used as controls were healthy donors who had been matched for both age and sex. Germline-derived CDR1 and CDR2 are SGHRS and YFSETQ. This CDR3 contains 14 residues. Germline trimming cut 1 base from V and 2 bases from J; bases unmatched to any gene: 3. The entry originates in a study of CD8 T cells in Susac syndrome. Study-wide findings and caveats: The study conceded that its TCR sequencing and HLA analysis involved relatively few individuals.

With random hexamers, 0.5 to 1 ug RNA was reverse transcribed. The authors amplified TCR beta CDR3 across 54 Vbeta and 13 Jbeta using immunoSEQ multiplex PCR. TCRdb re-analysed the immunoSEQ multiplex PCR reads in MiXCR, keeping a single row per CDR3 protein. This sample has approximately 160,000 distinct CDR3 sequences, with roughly nine tenths found just once. The sequenced material came from CD4+ T cells from PBMCs. This TCR was sampled from a human donor in good health. The V call is TRBV5-1, the J call TRBJ2-7, with 7 bases matching TRBD2. For the CDR3, the DNA is TGCGCCAGCAGCTTGCTAGCGGATACCTACGAGCAGTACTTC. Translated: CASSLLADTYEQYF.